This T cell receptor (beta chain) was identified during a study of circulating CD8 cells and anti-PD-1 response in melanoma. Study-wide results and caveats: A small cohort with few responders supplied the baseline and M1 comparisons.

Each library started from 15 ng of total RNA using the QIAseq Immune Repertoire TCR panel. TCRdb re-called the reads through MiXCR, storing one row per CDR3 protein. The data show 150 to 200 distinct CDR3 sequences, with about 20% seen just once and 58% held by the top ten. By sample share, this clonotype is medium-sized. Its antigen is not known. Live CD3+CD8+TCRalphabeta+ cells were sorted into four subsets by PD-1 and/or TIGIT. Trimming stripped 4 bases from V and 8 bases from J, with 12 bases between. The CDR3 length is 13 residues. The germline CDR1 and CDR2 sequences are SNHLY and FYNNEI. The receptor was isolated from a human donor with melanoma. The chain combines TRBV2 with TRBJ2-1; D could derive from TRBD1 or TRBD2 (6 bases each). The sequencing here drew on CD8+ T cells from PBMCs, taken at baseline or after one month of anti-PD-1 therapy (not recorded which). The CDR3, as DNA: TGTGCCAGCAGTGCGGGGGCGAGCTATGAGCAGTTCTTC. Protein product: CASSAGASYEQFF.